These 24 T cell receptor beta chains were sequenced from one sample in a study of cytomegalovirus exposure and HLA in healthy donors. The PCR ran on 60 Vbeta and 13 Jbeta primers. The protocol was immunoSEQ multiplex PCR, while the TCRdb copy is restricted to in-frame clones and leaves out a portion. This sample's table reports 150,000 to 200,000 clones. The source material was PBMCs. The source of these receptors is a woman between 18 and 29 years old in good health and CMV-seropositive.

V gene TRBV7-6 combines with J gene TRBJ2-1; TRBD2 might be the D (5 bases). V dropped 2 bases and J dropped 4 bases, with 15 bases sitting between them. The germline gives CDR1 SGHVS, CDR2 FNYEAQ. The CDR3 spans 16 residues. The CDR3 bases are TGTGCCAGCAGCTTACTTTCCGGCGGGCGTTACAATGAGCAGTTCTTC. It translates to CASSLLSGGRYNEQFF.

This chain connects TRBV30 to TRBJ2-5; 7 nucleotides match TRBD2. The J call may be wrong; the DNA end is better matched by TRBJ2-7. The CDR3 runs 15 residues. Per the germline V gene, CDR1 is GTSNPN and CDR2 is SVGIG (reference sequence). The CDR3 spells CAWSRGEFELYEQYF. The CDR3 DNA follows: TGTGCCTGGAGTCGGGGGGAGTTTGAGCTCTACGAGCAGTACTTC.

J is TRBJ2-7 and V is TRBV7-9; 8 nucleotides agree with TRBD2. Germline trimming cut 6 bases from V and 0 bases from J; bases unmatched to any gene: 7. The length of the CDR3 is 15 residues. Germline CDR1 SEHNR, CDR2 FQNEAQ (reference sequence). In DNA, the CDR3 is TGTGCCAGCAGTATAAGCGGGAGTCTCTCCTACGAGCAGTACTTC. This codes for CASSISGSLSYEQYF.

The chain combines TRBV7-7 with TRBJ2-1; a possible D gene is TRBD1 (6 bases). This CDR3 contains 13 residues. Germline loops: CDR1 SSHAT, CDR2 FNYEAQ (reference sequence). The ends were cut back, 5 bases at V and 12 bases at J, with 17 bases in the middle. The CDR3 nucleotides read TGTGCCAGCAGCGTAGGGGACACTGGGACGCAGTTCTTC. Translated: CASSVGDTGTQFF.

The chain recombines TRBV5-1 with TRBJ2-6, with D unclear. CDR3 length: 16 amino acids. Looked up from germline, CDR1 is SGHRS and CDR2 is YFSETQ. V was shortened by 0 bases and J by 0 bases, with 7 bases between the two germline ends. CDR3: CASSLVQNSGANVLTF. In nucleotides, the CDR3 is TGCGCCAGCAGCTTGGTTCAGAACTCTGGGGCCAACGTCCTGACTTTC.

In DNA form, the CDR3 reads TGTGCCAGCAGCCCCGTTGGGCTCCCCACAGATACGCAGTATTTT. The encoded protein is CASSPVGLPTDTQYF. The V gene is TRBV7-2, the J gene TRBJ2-3; D not resolved. With 5 bases removed from V and 2 bases from J, the gap between germline ends came to 14 bases. The CDR3 has 15 amino acids. Germline lookup yields CDR1 SGHTA and CDR2 FQGNSA.

The CDR3 coding sequence is TGTGCCACCAGGAGGGACGCGGGGGAGCAGTTCTTC. Amino acid sequence: CATRRDAGEQFF. The gene calls are TRBV15 and TRBJ2-1; D may be TRBD2 (6 bases). There are 12 residues in the CDR3. Trimming pared 6 bases from V and 10 bases from J, leaving 13 bases between. Germline CDR1 reads LNHNV; CDR2 reads YYDKDF (reference sequence).

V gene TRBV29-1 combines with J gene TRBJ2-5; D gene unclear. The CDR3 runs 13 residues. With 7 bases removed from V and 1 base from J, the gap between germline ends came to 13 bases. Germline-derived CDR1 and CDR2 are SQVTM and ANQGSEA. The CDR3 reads CSAARRSQETQYF. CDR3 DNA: TGCAGCGCCGCGCGCCGGTCCCAAGAGACCCAGTACTTC.

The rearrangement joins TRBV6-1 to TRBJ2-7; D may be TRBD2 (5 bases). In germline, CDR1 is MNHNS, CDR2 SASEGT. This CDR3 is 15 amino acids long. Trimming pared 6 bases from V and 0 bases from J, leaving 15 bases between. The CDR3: CASSARRLGSYEQYF. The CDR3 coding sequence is TGTGCCAGCAGCGCCAGGAGGCTCGGCTCCTACGAGCAGTACTTC.

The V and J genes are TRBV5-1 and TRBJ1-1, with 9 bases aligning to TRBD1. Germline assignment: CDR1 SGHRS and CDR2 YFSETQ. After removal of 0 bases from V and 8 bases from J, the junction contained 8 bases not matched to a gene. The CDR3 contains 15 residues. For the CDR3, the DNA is TGCGCCAGCAGCTTGGCTTCACAGGGGGCGTTAGAAGCTTTCTTT. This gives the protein CASSLASQGALEAFF.

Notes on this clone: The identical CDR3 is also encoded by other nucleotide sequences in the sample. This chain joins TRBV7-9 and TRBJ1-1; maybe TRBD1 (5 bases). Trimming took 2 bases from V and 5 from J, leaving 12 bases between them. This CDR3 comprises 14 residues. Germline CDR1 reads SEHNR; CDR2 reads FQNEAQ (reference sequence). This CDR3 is CASSLQGSVTEAFF. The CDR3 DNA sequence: TGTGCCAGCAGCTTACAGGGCTCGGTAACTGAAGCTTTCTTT.

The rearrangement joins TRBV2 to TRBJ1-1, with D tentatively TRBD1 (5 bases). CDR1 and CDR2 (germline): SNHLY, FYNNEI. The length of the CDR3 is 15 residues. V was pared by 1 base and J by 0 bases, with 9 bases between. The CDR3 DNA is TGTGCCAGCAGTGAAGGGGGCCAATTGAACACTGAAGCTTTCTTT. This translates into CASSEGGQLNTEAFF.

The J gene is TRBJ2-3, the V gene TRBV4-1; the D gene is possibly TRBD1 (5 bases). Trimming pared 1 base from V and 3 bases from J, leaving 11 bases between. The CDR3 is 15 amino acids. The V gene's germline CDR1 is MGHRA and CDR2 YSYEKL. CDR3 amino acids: CASSQVHSGTDTQYF. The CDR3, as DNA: TGCGCCAGCAGCCAAGTCCATTCAGGGACAGATACGCAGTATTTT.

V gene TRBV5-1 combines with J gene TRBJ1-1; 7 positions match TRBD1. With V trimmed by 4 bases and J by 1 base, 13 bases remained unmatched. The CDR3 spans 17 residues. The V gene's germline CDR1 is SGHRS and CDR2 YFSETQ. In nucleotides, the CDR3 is TGCGCCAGCAGCCAATACACAGGACAGGTAGCGAACACTGAAGCTTTCTTT. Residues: CASSQYTGQVANTEAFF. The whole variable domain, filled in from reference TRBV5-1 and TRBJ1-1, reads KAGVTQTPRYLIKTRGQQVTLSCSPISGHRSVSWYQQTPGQGLQFLFEYFSETQRNKGNFPGRFSGRQFSNSRSEMNVSTLELGDSALYLCASSQYTGQVANTEAFFGQGTRLTVV.

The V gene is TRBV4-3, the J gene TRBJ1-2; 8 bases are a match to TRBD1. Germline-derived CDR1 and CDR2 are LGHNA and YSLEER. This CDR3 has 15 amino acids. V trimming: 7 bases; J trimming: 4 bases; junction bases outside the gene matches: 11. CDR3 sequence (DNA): TGCGCCAGCACCATCGCGGGGCAGGGGGCCTATGGCTACACCTTC. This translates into CASTIAGQGAYGYTF.

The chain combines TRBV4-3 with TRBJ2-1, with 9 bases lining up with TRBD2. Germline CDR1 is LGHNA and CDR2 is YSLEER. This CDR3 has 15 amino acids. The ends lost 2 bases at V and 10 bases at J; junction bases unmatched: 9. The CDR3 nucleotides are TGCGCCAGCAGCCAAAATAGCGGGGGACATAAAGAGCAGTTCTTC. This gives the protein CASSQNSGGHKEQFF.

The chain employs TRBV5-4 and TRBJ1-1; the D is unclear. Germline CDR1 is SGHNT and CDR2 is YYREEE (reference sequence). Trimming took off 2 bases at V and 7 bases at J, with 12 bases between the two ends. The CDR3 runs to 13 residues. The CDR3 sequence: CASSFPGRDEAFF. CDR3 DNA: TGTGCCAGCAGCTTCCCAGGACGGGATGAAGCTTTCTTT.

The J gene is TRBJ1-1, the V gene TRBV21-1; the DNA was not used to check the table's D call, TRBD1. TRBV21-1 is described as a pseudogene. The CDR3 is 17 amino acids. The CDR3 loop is CASSKGWTGGMNTEAFF. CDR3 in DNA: TGTGCCAGCAGCAAGGGATGGACAGGCGGTATGAACACTGAAGCTTTCTTT.

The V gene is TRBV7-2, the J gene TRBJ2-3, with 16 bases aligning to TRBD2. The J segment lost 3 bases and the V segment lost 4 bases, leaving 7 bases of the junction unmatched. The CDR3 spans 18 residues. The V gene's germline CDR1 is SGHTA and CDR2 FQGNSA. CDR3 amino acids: CASSYTGTSGGATDTQYF. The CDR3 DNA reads TGTGCCAGCAGCTATACCGGGACTAGCGGGGGGGCGACAGATACGCAGTATTTT.

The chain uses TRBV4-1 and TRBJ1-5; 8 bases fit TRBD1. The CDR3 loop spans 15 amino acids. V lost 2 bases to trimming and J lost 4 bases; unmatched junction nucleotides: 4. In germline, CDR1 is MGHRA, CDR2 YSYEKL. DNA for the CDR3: TGCGCCAGCAGCCAACAGGACAGGGCGAATCAGCCCCAGCATTTT. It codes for CASSQQDRANQPQHF.

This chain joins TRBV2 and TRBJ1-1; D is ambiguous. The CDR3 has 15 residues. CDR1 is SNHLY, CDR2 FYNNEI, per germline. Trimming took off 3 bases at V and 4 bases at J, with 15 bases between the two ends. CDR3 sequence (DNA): TGTGCCAGCAGTGATGTTCCCCAGAGGAGCACTGAAGCTTTCTTT. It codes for CASSDVPQRSTEAFF.

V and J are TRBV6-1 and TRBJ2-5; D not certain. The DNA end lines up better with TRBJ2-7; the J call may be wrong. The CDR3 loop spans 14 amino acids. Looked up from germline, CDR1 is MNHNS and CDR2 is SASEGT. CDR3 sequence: CASSEEPRSYEQYF. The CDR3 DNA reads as TGTGCCAGCAGTGAAGAGCCTCGGTCCTACGAGCAGTACTTC.

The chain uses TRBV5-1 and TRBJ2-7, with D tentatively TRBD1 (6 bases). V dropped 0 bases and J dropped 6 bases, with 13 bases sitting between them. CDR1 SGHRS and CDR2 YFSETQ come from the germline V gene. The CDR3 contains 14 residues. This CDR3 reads CASSLEGHSSEQYF. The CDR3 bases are TGCGCCAGCAGCTTGGAGGGACACTCGAGCGAGCAGTACTTC.

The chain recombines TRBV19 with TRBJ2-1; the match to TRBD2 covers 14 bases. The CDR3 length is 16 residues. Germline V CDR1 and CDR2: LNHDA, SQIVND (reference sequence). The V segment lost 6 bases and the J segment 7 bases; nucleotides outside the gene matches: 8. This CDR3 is CASSQTRTSGRNEQFF. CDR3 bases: TGTGCCAGTAGCCAAACTAGGACTAGCGGGAGGAATGAGCAGTTCTTC.